The source of this T cell receptor (beta chain) is a study of beta chain features in type 1 diabetes. The CDR3 consists of 12 residues. CDR1 is MNHEY, CDR2 SMNVEV, per germline (reference sequence). J lost 10 bases, V lost 2 bases, and 2 bases had no gene match. A few counts support this clone. As every portion of the isolated RNA was reverse transcribed, the sequencing read expressed TCRB transcripts. Generated by immunoSEQ multiplex PCR, the TCRdb table keeps only in-frame clones and is missing some. The sample lists around 250,000 clones, 25% to 30% occurring once. The sequenced material came from central memory CD4+ T cells from blood. The clonotype was recovered from a man aged 25-40 years in good health. The chain has TRBV27 and TRBJ2-1; TRBD2 matches at 7 bases. CDR3 DNA: TGTGCCAGCAGTTTACGGGGGGACGAGCAGTTCTTC. This translates into CASSLRGDEQFF.